This T cell receptor beta chain was sequenced during a study of T cell changes during pregnancy in multiple sclerosis. V lost 0 bases and J lost 7, with 19 bases in between. CDR3 length: 17 amino acids. CDR1 is LNHDA and CDR2 is SQIVND in the germline V gene (reference sequence). The assay was immunoSEQ multiplex PCR, and TCRdb's table has in-frame clones only and misses some. The data hold under 110,000 clones, with less than 95% observed a single time. The chain recombines TRBV19 with TRBJ1-5, with D perhaps TRBD1 (5 bases). This TCR derives from a female donor with multiple sclerosis, enrolled in a pregnancy study. The source material was peripheral blood, sampled before pregnancy. The CDR3 bases are TGTGCCAGTAGTATAGATCCAGGGCGCGGATATCCGCAGCCCCAGCATTTT. Its protein is CASSIDPGRGYPQPQHF. Supplemented by reference TRBV19 and TRBJ1-5, the full variable domain reads DGGITQSPKYLFRKEGQNVTLSCEQNLNHDAMYWYRQDPGQGLRLIYYSQIVNDFQKGDIAEGYSVSREKKESFPLTVTSAQKNPTAFYLCASSIDPGRGYPQPQHFGDGTRLSIL.